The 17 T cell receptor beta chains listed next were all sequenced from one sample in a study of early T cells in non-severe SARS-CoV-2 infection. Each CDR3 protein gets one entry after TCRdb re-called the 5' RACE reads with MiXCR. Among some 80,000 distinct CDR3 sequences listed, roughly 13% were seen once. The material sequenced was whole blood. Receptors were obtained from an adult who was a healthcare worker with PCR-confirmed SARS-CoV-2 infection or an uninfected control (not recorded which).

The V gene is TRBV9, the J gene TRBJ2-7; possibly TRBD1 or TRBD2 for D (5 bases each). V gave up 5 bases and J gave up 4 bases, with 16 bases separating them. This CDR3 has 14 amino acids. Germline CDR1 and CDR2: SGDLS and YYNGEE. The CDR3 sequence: CASSSEGSAYEQYF. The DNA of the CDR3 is TGTGCCAGCAGTTCCGAGGGGTCCGCTTACGAGCAGTACTTC.

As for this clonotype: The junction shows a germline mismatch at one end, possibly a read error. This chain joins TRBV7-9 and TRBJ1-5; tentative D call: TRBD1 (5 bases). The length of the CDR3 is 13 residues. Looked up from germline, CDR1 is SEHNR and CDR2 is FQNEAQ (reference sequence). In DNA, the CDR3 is TGTGCCAGCAGCTTGGGGGAGAATCGGCCCCAGCATTTT. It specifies CASSLGENRPQHF.

CDR3 DNA sequence: TGTGCCTGGAGGCCGGGACTAGTCACAGATACGCAGTATTTT. Translating it yields CAWRPGLVTDTQYF. V usage is TRBV30 and J usage is TRBJ2-3, with 8 bases aligning to TRBD2. J was trimmed by 2 bases and V by 3 bases; bases with no gene match: 4. The CDR3 runs to 14 residues. CDR1 and CDR2 (germline): GTSNPN, SVGIG (reference sequence).

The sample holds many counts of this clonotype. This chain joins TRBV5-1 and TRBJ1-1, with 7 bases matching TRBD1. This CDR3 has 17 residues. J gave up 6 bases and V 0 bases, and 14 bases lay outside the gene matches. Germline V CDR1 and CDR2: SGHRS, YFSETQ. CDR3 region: CASSLEGVPRGVAEAFF. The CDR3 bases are TGCGCCAGCAGCTTGGAGGGGGTCCCCAGGGGGGTCGCTGAAGCTTTCTTT.

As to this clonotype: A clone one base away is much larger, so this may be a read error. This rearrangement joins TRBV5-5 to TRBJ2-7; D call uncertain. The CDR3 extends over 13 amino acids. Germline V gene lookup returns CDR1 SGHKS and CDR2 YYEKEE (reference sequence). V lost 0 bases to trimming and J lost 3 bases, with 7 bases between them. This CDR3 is CASSLVFLYEQYF. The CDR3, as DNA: TGTGCCAGCAGCTTGGTCTTTCTCTACGAGCAGTACTTC.

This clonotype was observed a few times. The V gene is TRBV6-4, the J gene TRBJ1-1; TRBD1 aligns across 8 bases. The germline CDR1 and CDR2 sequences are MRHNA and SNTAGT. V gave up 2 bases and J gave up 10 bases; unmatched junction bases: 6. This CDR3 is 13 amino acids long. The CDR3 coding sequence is TGTGCCAGCAGTGACGGGCAGGGGGCTTTAGCTTTCTTT. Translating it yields CASSDGQGALAFF.

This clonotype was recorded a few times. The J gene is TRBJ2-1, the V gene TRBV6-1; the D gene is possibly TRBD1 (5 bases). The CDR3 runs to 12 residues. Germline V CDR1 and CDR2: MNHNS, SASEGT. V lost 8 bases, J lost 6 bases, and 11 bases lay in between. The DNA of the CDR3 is TGTGCCAGCTCCCAGGGTTCCAATGAGCAGTTCTTC. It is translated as CASSQGSNEQFF.

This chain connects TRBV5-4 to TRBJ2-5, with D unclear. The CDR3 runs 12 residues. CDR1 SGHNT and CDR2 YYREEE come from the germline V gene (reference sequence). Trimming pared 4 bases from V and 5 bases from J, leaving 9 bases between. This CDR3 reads CASSPMAETQYF. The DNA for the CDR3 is TGTGCCAGCAGCCCCATGGCGGAGACCCAGTACTTC.

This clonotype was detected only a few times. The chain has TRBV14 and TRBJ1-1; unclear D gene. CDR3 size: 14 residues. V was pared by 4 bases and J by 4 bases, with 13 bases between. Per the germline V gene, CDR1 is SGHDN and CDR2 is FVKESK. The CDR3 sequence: CASSPRLEATEAFF. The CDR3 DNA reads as TGTGCCAGCAGCCCACGACTGGAGGCCACTGAAGCTTTCTTT. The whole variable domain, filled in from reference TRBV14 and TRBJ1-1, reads EAGVTQFPSHSVIEKGQTVTLRCDPISGHDNLYWYRRVMGKEIKFLLHFVKESKQDESGMPNNRFLAERTGGTYSTLKVQPAELEDSGVYFCASSPRLEATEAFFGQGTRLTVV.

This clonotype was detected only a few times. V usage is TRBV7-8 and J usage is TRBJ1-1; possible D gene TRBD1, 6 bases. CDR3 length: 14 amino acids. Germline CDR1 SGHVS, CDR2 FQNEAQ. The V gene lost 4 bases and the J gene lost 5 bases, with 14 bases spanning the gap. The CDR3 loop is CASSSNRTDTEAFF. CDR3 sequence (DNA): TGTGCCAGCAGCTCCAATCGGACAGATACTGAAGCTTTCTTT.

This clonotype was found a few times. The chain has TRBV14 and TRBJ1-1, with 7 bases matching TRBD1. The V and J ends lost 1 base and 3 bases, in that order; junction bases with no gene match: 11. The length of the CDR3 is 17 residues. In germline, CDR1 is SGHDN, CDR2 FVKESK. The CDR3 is CASSQVPGGGLDTEAFF. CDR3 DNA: TGTGCCAGCAGCCAAGTGCCAGGGGGTGGTCTGGACACTGAAGCTTTCTTT. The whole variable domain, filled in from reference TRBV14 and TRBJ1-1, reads EAGVTQFPSHSVIEKGQTVTLRCDPISGHDNLYWYRRVMGKEIKFLLHFVKESKQDESGMPNNRFLAERTGGTYSTLKVQPAELEDSGVYFCASSQVPGGGLDTEAFFGQGTRLTVV.

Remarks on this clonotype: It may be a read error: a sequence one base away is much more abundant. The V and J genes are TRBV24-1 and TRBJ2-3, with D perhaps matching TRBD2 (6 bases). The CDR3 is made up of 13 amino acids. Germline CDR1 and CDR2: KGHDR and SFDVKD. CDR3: CATSDPPRDTLYF. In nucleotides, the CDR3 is TGTGCCACCAGTGACCCCCCGCGGGATACGCTGTATTTT.

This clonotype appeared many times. The CDR3: CSVKFGADTQYF. The CDR3 DNA is TGCAGCGTGAAGTTTGGGGCAGATACGCAGTATTTT. This chain connects TRBV29-1 to TRBJ2-3, with D unclear. V was pared by 6 bases and J by 4 bases, with 11 bases between. The CDR3 has 12 amino acids. Germline CDR1 reads SQVTM; CDR2 reads ANQGSEA.

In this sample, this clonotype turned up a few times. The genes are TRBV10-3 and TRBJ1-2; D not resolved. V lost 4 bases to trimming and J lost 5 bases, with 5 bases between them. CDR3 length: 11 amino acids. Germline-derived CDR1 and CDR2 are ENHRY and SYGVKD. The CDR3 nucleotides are TGTGCCATCAGTGCGGAGTATGGCTACACCTTC. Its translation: CAISAEYGYTF.

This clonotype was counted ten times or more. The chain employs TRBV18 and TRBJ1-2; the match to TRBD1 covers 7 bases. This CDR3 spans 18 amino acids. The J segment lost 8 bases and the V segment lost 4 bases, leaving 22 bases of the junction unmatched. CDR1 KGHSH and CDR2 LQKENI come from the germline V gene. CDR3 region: CASSLARQGTVFFDGYTF. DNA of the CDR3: TGTGCCAGCTCACTTGCAAGACAGGGCACGGTGTTCTTTGACGGCTACACCTTC.

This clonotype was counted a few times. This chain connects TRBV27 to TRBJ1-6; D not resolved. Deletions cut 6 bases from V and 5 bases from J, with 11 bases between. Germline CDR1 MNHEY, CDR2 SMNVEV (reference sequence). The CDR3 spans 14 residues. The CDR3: CASSSGRDNSPLHF. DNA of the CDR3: TGTGCCAGCAGCAGCGGACGGGATAATTCACCCCTCCACTTT.

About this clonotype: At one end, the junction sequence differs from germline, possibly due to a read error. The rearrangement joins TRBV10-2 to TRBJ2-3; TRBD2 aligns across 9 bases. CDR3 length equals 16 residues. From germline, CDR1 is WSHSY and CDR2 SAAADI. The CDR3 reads CANSESAGGPQDTQYF. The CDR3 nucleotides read TGCGCCAACAGTGAGTCGGCGGGGGGGCCGCAAGATACGCAGTATTTT.